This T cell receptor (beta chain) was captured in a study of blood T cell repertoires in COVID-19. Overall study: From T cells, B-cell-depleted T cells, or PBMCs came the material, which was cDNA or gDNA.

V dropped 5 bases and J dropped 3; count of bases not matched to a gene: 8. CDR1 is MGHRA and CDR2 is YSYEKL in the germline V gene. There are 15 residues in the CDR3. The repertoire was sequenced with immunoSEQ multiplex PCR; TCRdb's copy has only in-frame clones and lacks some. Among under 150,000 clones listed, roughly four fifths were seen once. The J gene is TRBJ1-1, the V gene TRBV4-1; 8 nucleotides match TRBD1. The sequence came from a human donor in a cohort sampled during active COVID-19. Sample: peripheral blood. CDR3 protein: CASSSWTGPYTEAFF. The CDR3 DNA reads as TGCGCCAGCAGCTCGTGGACAGGGCCCTACACTGAAGCTTTCTTT.